This T cell receptor (beta chain) emerged from a study of Ad26.COV2.S vaccination and SARS-CoV-2 variants (dated by TCRdb to 2020 to 2023). Regarding the study in general: Donors in the vaccine arm were drawn from COV1001, a phase I-IIa trial of Ad26.COV2.S in healthy adults that was multicentre, randomized, double-blind and placebo-controlled. Dosing of Ad26.COV2.S was intramuscular, at either 5x10^10 or 1x10^11 viral particles, delivered as one shot or as two shots spaced 56 days apart. Investigators did not know the trial group allocation while performing experiments and assessing outcomes. TCRbeta repertoire sequencing was used to assess the specificity and breadth of SARS-CoV-2-reactive T cell receptors after Ad26.COV2.S vaccination. Participants in the trial were split at random into five groups of five each, receiving low-dose or high-dose Ad26.COV2.S once or twice, or else placebo on both occasions. A total of around 32 samples were included in the TCR-sequenced set, comprising roughly 19 Ad26.COV2.S vaccine recipients, 5 placebo recipients and 8 SARS-CoV-2 convalescent individuals. Overall study outcomes, separate from this receptor: After vaccination, spike-specific CD8+ and CD4+ T cell responses were reported to show substantial breadth. Compared with placebo recipients, Ad26.COV2.S recipients showed higher spike-specific TCR breadth (P = 0.0014). Vaccine and placebo recipients had similar non-spike TCR breadth, a finding consistent with the vaccine containing only spike. The study was not powered to compare responses between vaccine doses or regimens. It was noted by the authors that total T cell responses may have been underestimated by the TCR breadth and depth analyses.

For this clone: Its specific antigen is unknown. Base qualities are missing; no much larger clone stands one base away.

V lost 2 bases and J lost 0 bases; the stretch between them is 5 bases long. The CDR3 covers 13 residues, taking in both the cysteine and the phenylalanine. The only DNA kept is the CDR3, 39 bases in frame from the first base. Via the germline V gene (reference sequence), CDR1 is LGHDT and CDR2 YNNKEL. The sample's treatment or condition, from its label and the paper: some 20 received Ad26.COV2.S at low or high dose, single or two shots; about 5 received placebo; per-sample allocation not given. For vaccine and placebo recipients, repertoires were sequenced using samples collected on day 63 after the first injection. Between 29 July and 7 August 2020, Cohort 1b enrolled 25 adults aged 18-55 years at one site in Boston, USA. Ad26.COV2.S consisted of a replication-incompetent adenovirus type 26 vector by which a prefusion-stabilized SARS-CoV-2 spike protein from the original Wuhan strain was expressed.

The immunoSEQ Assay was used to sequence TCRbeta CDR3 regions. After extraction, genomic DNA underwent amplification by bias-controlled multiplex PCR, followed by high-throughput sequencing. Concerning the study's data processing: To quantify the absolute abundance of every unique TCRbeta CDR3 region, sequences were collapsed and filtered. T cell fraction was estimated by normalizing TCRbeta template counts to usable DNA, which was measured by amplifying reference genes present in all nucleated cells. Repertoire TCRs were annotated as SARS-CoV-2-specific when V gene, CDR3 amino acid sequence and J gene were exactly matched to a known reactive TCR set. The reference SARS-CoV-2 TCR set was obtained from MIRA and was filtered for enrichment in COVID-19-positive ImmuneCODE repertoires, whereby public or cross-reactive TCRs were removed. Drawing on the MIRA antigens, annotated TCRs were analysed further at the level of specific ORF or position within ORF. Breadth was defined as the number of annotated unique rearrangements divided by the total number of unique productive rearrangements, and depth was defined as the summed frequency of the annotated unique rearrangements. Two-sided Wilcoxon rank-sum tests were used to compare TCR breadth between groups. As stored in TCRdb, this immuneACCESS dataset retains in-frame rearrangements with V and J assigned. A fraction of the clones does not appear; measured against another copy, unresolved V genes explain less than half of the discrepancy, and the remainder lacks a known reason. The DNA was the basis for D and trimming; V, J and clone size are from that table. This sample is represented by over 450,000 clones; roughly 87% of them were singletons. The ten most abundant clones make up about 1.5% of the sample.

The sample here was peripheral blood, taken in a trial of Ad26.COV2.S vaccine versus placebo. The chain was built from TRBV3-1 (or the pseudogene TRBV3-2) and TRBJ2-7; the D segment cannot be called with confidence. The clonotype originates from a person aged 18-65 years who received the Ad26.COV2.S COVID-19 vaccine or a placebo. The CDR3 reads as follows: CASSQWNSYEQYF. The sequenced DNA is TGTGCCAGCAGCCAATGGAACTCCTACGAGCAGTACTTC.